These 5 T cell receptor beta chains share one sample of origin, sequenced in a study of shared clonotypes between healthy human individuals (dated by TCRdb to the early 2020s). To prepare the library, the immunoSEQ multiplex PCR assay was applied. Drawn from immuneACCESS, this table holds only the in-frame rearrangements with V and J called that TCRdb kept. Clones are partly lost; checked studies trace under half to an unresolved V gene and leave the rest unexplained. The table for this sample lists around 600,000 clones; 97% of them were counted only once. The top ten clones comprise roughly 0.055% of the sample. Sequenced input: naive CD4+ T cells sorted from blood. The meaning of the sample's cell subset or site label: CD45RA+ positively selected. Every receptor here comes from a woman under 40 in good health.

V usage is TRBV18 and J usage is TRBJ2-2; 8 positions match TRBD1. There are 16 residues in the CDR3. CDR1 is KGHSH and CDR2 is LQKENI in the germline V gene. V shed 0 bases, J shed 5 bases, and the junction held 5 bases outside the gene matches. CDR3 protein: CASSPPRDRGTGELFF. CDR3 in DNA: TGTGCCAGCTCACCACCCCGAGACAGGGGAACCGGGGAGCTGTTTTTT.

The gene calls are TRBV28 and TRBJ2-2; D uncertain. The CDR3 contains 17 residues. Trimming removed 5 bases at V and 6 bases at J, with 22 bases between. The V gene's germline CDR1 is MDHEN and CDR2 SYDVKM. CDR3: CASSPPLALRSSGELFF. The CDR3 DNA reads TGTGCCAGCAGTCCCCCTTTAGCCCTCCGGTCCTCCGGGGAGCTGTTTTTT.

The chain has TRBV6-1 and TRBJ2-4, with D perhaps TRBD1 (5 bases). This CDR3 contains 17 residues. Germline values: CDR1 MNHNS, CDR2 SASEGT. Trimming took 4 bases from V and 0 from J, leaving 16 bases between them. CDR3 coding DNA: TGTGCCAGCAGTGCCCCCTGGGGCCTTCTAGCCAAAAACATTCAGTACTTC. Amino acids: CASSAPWGLLAKNIQYF.

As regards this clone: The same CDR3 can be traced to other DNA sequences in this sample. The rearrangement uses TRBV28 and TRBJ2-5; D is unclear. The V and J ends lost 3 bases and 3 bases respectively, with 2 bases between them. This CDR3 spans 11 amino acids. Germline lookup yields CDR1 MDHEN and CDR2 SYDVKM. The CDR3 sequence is CASSLEETQYF. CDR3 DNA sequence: TGTGCCAGCAGTTTGGAAGAGACCCAGTACTTC.

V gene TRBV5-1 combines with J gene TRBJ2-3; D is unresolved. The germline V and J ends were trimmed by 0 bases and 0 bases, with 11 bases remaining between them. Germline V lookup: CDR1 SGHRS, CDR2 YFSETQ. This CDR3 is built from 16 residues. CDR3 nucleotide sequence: TGCGCCAGCAGCTTGGCCAGCCACACTAGCACAGATACGCAGTATTTT. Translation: CASSLASHTSTDTQYF.